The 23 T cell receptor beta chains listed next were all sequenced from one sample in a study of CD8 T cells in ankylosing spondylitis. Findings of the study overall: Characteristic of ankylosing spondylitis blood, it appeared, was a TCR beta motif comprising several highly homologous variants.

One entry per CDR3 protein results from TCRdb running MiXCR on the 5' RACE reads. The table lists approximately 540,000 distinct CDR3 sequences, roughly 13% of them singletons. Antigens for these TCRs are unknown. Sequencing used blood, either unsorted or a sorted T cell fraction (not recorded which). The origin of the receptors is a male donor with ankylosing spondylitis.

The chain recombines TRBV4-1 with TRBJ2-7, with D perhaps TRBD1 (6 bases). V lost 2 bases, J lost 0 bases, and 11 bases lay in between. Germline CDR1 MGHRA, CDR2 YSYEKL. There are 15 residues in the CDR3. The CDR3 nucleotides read TGCGCCAGCAGCCAAACCACAGGGTACTCCTACGAGCAGTACGTC. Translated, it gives CASSQTTGYSYEQYV.

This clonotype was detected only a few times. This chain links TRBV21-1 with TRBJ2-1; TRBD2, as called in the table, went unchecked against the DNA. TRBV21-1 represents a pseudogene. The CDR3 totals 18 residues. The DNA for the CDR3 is TGTGCCAGCAGCAAATATGGGACTAGCGGGGACACCTACAATGAGCAGTTCTTC. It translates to CASSKYGTSGDTYNEQFF.

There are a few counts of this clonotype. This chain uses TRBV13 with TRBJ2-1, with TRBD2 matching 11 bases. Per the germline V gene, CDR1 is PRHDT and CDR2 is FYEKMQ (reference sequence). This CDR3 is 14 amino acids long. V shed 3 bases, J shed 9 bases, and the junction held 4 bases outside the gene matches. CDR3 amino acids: CASSFSGRAGEQFF. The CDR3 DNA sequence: TGTGCCAGCAGCTTTAGCGGGAGGGCCGGTGAGCAGTTCTTC.

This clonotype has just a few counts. The CDR3 nucleotides read TGCAGTGCTAGAGAACTAGCGGGAGTGGTCTCCTACGAGCAGTACTTC. Its protein is CSARELAGVVSYEQYF. The chain recombines TRBV20-1 with TRBJ2-7; 11 bases fit TRBD2. J was trimmed by 0 bases and V by 0 bases; bases with no gene match: 4. Germline CDR1 DFQATT, CDR2 SNEGSKA (reference sequence). CDR3 length: 16 amino acids.

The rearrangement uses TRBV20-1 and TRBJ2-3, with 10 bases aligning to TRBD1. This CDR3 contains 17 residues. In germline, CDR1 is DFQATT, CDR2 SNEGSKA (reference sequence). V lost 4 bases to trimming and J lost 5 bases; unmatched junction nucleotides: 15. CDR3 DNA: TGCAGTGCTATTTACGCGACAGGGGGCAATTGGGGAGATACGCAGTATTTT. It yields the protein CSAIYATGGNWGDTQYF.

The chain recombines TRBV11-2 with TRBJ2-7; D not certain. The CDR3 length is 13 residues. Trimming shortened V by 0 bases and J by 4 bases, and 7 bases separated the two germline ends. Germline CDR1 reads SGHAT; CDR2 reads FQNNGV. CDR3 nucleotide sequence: TGTGCCAGCAGCTTAGAGATGGAGTACGAGCAGTACGTC. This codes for CASSLEMEYEQYV.

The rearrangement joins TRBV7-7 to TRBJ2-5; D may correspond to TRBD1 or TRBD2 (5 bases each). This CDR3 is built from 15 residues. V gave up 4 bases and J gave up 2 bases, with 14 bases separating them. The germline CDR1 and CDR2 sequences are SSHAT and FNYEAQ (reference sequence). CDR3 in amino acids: CASSSLPGPQETQYF. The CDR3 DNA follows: TGTGCCAGCAGCTCACTACCGGGACCACAAGAGACCCAGTACTTC.

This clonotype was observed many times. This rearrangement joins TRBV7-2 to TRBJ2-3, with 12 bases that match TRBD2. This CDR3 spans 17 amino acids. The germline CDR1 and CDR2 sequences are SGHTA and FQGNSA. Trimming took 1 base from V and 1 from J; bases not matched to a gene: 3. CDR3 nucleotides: TGTGCCAGCAGCTTAGTCCGACTAGCGGGAGGCACAGATACGCAGTATTTT. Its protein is CASSLVRLAGGTDTQYF. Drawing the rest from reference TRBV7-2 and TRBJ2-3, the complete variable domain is GAGVSQSPSNKVTEKGKDVELRCDPISGHTALYWYRQSLGQGLEFLIYFQGNSAPDKSGLPSDRFSAERTGGSVSTLTIQRTQQEDSAVYLCASSLVRLAGGTDTQYFGPGTRLTVL.

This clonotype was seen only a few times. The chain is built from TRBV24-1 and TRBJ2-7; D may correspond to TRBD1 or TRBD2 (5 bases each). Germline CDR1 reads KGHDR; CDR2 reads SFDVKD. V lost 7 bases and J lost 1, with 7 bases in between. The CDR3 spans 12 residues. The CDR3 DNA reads TGTGCCACCAGGGGGGAGTCCTACGAGCAGTACTTC. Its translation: CATRGESYEQYF.

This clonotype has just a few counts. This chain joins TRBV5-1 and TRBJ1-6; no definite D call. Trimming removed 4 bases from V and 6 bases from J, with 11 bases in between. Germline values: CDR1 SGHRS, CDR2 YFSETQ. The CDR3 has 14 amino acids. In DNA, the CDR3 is TGCGCCAGCAGCATAACGGACGGTAATTCACCCCTCCACTTT. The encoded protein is CASSITDGNSPLHF.

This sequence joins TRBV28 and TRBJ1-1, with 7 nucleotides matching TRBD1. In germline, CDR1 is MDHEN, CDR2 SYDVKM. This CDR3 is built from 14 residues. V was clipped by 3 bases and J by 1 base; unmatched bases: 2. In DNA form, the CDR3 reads TGTGCCAGCAGTTTCTGGGACAGGAACACTGAAGCTTTCTTT. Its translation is CASSFWDRNTEAFF.

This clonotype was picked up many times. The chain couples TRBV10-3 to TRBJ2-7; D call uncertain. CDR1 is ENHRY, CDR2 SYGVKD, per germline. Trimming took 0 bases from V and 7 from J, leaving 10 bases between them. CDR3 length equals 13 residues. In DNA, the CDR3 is TGTGCCATCAGTGAGTCGTACTCCTTGGAGCAGTACGTC. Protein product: CAISESYSLEQYV.

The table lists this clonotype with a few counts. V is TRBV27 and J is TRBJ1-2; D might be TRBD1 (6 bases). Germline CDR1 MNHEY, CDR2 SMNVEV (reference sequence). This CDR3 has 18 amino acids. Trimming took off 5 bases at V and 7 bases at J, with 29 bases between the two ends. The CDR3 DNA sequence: TGTGCCAGCAGTCAACGACAGGATGTCTCAACAAGTCCCTCTGGCTACACCTTC. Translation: CASSQRQDVSTSPSGYTF.

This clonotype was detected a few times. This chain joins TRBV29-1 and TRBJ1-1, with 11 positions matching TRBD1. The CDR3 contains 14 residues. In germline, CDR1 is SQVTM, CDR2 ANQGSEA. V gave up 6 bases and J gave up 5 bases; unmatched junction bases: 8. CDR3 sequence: CSVVRDRGGTEAFF. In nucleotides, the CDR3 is TGCAGCGTCGTCCGGGACAGGGGGGGGACTGAAGCTTTCTTT.

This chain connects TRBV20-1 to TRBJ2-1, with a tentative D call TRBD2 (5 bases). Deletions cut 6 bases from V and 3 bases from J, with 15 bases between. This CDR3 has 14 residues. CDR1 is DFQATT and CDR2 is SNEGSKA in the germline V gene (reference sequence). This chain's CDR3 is CSAQRSRNYNEQFF. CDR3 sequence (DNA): TGCAGTGCGCAGCGGAGCCGAAACTACAATGAGCAGTTCTTC.

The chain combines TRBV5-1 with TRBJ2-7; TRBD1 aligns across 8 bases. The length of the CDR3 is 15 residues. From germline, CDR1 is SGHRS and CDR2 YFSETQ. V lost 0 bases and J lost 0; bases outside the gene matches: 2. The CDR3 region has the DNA TGCGCCAGCAGCTTGGGGACAGGGATCTCCTACGAGCAGTACGTC. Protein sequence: CASSLGTGISYEQYV.

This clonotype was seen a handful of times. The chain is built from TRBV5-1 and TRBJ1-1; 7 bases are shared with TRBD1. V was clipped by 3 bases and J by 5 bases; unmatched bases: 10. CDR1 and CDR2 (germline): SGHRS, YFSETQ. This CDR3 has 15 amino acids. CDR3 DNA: TGCGCCAGCAGCTCCCCCTCTAACAGGGGAACTGAAGCTTTCTTT. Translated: CASSSPSNRGTEAFF. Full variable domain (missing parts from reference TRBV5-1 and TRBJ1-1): KAGVTQTPRYLIKTRGQQVTLSCSPISGHRSVSWYQQTPGQGLQFLFEYFSETQRNKGNFPGRFSGRQFSNSRSEMNVSTLELGDSALYLCASSSPSNRGTEAFFGQGTRLTVV.

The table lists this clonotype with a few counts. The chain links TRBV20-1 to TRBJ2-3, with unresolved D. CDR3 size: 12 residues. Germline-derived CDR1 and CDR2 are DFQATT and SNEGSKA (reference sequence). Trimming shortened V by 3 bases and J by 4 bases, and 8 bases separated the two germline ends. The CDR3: CSASLESDTQYF. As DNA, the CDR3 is TGCAGTGCTAGTCTGGAGTCAGATACGCAGTATTTT.

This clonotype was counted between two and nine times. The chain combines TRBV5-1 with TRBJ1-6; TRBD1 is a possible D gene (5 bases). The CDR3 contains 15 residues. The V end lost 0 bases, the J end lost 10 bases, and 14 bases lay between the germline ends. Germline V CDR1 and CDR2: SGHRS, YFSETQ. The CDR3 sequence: CASSLVSRGGSPLHF. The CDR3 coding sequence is TGCGCCAGCAGCTTGGTGTCAAGGGGTGGATCACCCCTCCACTTT.

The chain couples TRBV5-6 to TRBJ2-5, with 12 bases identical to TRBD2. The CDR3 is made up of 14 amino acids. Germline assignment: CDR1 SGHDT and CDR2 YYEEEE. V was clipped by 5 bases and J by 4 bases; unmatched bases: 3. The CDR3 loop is CASRTSGSLETQYF. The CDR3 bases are TGTGCCAGCAGGACTAGCGGGAGCTTAGAGACCCAGTACTTC.

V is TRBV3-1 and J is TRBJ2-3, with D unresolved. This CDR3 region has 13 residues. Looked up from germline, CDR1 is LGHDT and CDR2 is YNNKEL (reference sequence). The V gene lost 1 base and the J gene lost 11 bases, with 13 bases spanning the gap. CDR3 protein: CASSQARHVGQYF. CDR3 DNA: TGTGCCAGCAGCCAAGCCCGACACGTTGGGCAGTATTTT.

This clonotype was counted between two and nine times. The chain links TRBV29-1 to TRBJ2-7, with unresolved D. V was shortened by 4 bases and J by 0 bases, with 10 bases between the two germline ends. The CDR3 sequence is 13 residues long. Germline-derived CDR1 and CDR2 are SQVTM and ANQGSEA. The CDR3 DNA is TGCAGCGTTGTAATGCCCAGCTCCTACGAGCAGTACGTC. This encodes CSVVMPSSYEQYV.

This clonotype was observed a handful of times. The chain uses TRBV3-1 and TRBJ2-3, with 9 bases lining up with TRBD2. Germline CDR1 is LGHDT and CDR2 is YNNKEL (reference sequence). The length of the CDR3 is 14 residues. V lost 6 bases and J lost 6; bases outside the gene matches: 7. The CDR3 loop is CASRPSGRTDTQYF. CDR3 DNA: TGTGCCAGCAGACCCAGCGGGAGGACGGATACGCAGTATTTT.